Reported below is one T cell receptor (beta chain). Authors' data handling: The assay estimated nucleated cells by amplifying reference gene primers. The table came from immunoSEQ multiplex PCR; TCRdb's copy has only in-frame clones and leaves some out. From that table come the V and J calls and clone size; the DNA was used to work out D and trimming. The sample consists of approximately 170,000 clones, around 85% of them appearing once. The sample belongs to a study of blood T cell repertoires in COVID-19. Sequenced: peripheral blood. This TCR was sampled from a woman of 80 years or more with COVID-19, enrolled during active disease.

CDR3 DNA: TGTGCCAGCAGGGCAACCGGGACAGCCTACGAGCAGTACTTC. Translation: CASRATGTAYEQYF. The chain links TRBV6-5 to TRBJ2-7; TRBD1 agrees at 7 bases. This CDR3 is built from 14 residues. J gave up 2 bases and V 6 bases, and 7 bases lay outside the gene matches. Per germline, CDR1 MNHEY and CDR2 SVGAGI.